Each of the 27 T cell receptor beta chains below was sequenced from the same sample in a study of CD8 T cells in ankylosing spondylitis. One entry per CDR3 protein, called by TCRdb with MiXCR from the 5' RACE reads. Found here are roughly 240,000 distinct CDR3 sequences, about 30% of them singletons; the top ten hold roughly 4.2%. The source material was blood, either unsorted or a sorted T cell fraction (not recorded which). All receptors come from a male donor with ankylosing spondylitis or in good health (not recorded which).

In its sample, this clonotype was seen a few times. The chain has TRBV6-6 and TRBJ2-7; 7 bases align to TRBD2. Germline V gene lookup returns CDR1 MNHNY and CDR2 SVGAGI (reference sequence). The CDR3 is made up of 12 amino acids. V dropped 7 bases and J dropped 2; count of bases not matched to a gene: 2. The CDR3 is CASTAGAYEQYF. CDR3 nucleotide sequence: TGTGCCAGCACGGCGGGGGCCTACGAGCAGTACTTC.

The gene calls are TRBV29-1 and TRBJ2-5, with D perhaps TRBD2 (6 bases). This CDR3 comprises 14 residues. Germline assignment: CDR1 SQVTM and CDR2 ANQGSEA. Trimming removed 1 base from V and 4 bases from J, with 13 bases in between. The CDR3 DNA sequence: TGCAGCGTTGAAGCTGGAGGGACCCGAGAGACCCAGTACTTC. Translated: CSVEAGGTRETQYF. Looking up the rest from reference TRBV29-1 and TRBJ2-5 gives the full variable domain: SAVISQKPSRDICQRGTSLTIQCQVDSQVTMMFWYRQQPGQSLTLIATANQGSEATYESGFVIDKFPISRPNLTFSTLTVSNMSPEDSSIYLCSVEAGGTRETQYFGPGTRLLVL.

The table lists this clonotype with a count of one. V is TRBV15 and J is TRBJ1-4; 7 bases align to TRBD1. The CDR3 is 15 amino acids. CDR1 and CDR2 (germline): LNHNV, YYDKDF (reference sequence). V lost 7 bases to trimming and J lost 3 bases; unmatched junction nucleotides: 8. The CDR3 sequence: CATTSPTGSNEKLFF. DNA for the CDR3: TGTGCCACCACTAGCCCGACAGGGTCTAATGAAAAACTGTTTTTT.

This clonotype was seen more than once but under ten times. V usage is TRBV7-8 and J usage is TRBJ1-1, with TRBD1 identical over 9 bases. The CDR3 totals 15 residues. V was clipped by 5 bases and J by 5 bases; unmatched bases: 9. Germline CDR1 SGHVS, CDR2 FQNEAQ. CDR3 region: CASSTNTGGGTEAFF. CDR3 nucleotide sequence: TGTGCCAGCAGCACCAATACAGGGGGCGGTACTGAAGCTTTCTTT.

CDR3 DNA: TGCGCCTCGACCCAAGGCGGTGCTAGCACAGATACGCAGTATTTT. This codes for CASTQGGASTDTQYF. The chain joins TRBV5-1 to TRBJ2-3; D is undetermined. This CDR3 comprises 15 residues. V lost 10 bases to trimming and J lost 0 bases, with 18 bases between them. In germline, CDR1 is SGHRS, CDR2 YFSETQ.

The chain's CDR3 is CASRAPDRVDGYTF. Written as DNA, the CDR3 is TGTGCCAGCAGAGCACCCGACAGGGTAGATGGCTACACCTTC. The rearrangement joins TRBV25-1 to TRBJ1-2; 7 nucleotides align to TRBD1. This CDR3 has 14 amino acids. The V and J ends lost 6 bases and 6 bases, in that order; junction bases with no gene match: 10. Germline-derived CDR1 and CDR2 are MGHDK and SYGVNS.

This clonotype was detected only a few times. The rearrangement uses TRBV7-9 and TRBJ2-1, with D possibly matching TRBD2 (5 bases). The CDR3 has 12 residues. V was trimmed by 2 bases and J by 10 bases, leaving 9 bases between them. Germline CDR1 SEHNR, CDR2 FQNEAQ (reference sequence). The CDR3 is CASSLRGWEQFF. CDR3 coding DNA: TGTGCCAGCAGCTTACGGGGTTGGGAGCAGTTCTTC.

This clonotype was counted a few times. The chain recombines TRBV3-1 with TRBJ1-5, with D uncertain. There are 13 residues in the CDR3. Germline V gives CDR1 LGHDT, CDR2 YNNKEL (reference sequence). Trimming cost V 1 base and J 2 bases, with 3 bases left between them. The CDR3 sequence is CASSQAGNQPQHF. For the CDR3, the DNA is TGTGCCAGCAGCCAAGCGGGCAATCAGCCCCAGCATTTT.

This clonotype was observed at least ten times. DNA of the CDR3: TGCAGTCCCTTAACAGGGTCCAACAATGAGCAGTTCTTC. It codes for CSPLTGSNNEQFF. The V and J genes are TRBV20-1 and TRBJ2-1, with a weak D call TRBD1 (6 bases). CDR1 and CDR2 (germline): DFQATT, SNEGSKA (reference sequence). V lost 8 bases, J lost 5 bases, and 16 bases lay in between. This CDR3 has 13 amino acids.

The chain links TRBV20-1 to TRBJ2-5; 9 positions agree with TRBD2. Germline CDR1 reads DFQATT; CDR2 reads SNEGSKA (reference sequence). CDR3 size: 12 residues. V lost 4 bases to trimming and J lost 3 bases; unmatched junction nucleotides: 0. The CDR3 DNA follows: TGCAGTGCTACTAGCGGGGAAGAGACCCAGTACTTC. It translates to CSATSGEETQYF.

The V gene is TRBV20-1, the J gene TRBJ2-5; TRBD1 might be the D (6 bases). V lost 5 bases, J lost 1 base, and 11 bases lay in between. The germline V gene encodes CDR1 DFQATT and CDR2 SNEGSKA (reference sequence). The CDR3 is made up of 13 amino acids. CDR3 DNA: TGCAGTGCTCCCGGGACACTCCAAGAGACCCAGTACTTC. This translates into CSAPGTLQETQYF.

This clonotype was counted ten times or more. This chain uses TRBV6-4 with TRBJ1-5; tentative D call: TRBD1 (6 bases). V was trimmed by 6 bases and J by 0 bases, leaving 12 bases between them. Germline lookup yields CDR1 MRHNA and CDR2 SNTAGT. The CDR3 runs to 15 residues. For the CDR3, the DNA is TGTGCCAGCAGCACGACAGGAGATAGCAATCAGCCCCAGCATTTT. Translating gives CASSTTGDSNQPQHF.

The chain links TRBV20-1 to TRBJ2-5; 9 positions agree with TRBD1. V shed 0 bases and J 5 bases; nucleotides not matched to a gene: 10. Germline V CDR1 and CDR2: DFQATT, SNEGSKA (reference sequence). The CDR3 extends over 16 amino acids. The CDR3: CSARDPGQGLSETQYF. The CDR3 DNA follows: TGCAGTGCTAGAGATCCGGGACAGGGTTTATCGGAGACCCAGTACTTC.

This clonotype was counted between two and nine times. The rearrangement uses TRBV20-1 and TRBJ1-2; the D is unclear. The length of the CDR3 is 12 residues. V dropped 1 base and J dropped 3 bases, with 6 bases sitting between them. Germline V gene data show CDR1 as DFQATT and CDR2 as SNEGSKA (reference sequence). This CDR3 is CSARGTDYGYTF. CDR3 nucleotide sequence: TGCAGTGCTAGAGGGACGGACTATGGCTACACCTTC.

This chain connects TRBV27 to TRBJ2-5, with 9 bases matching TRBD1. CDR3 size: 15 residues. Germline assignment: CDR1 MNHEY and CDR2 SMNVEV (reference sequence). V was clipped by 6 bases and J by 5 bases; unmatched bases: 10. The DNA of the CDR3 is TGTGCCAGCAGATTTAACAGGGGGCGCGAGGAGACCCAGTACTTC. Protein sequence: CASRFNRGREETQYF.

The chain recombines TRBV5-5 with TRBJ2-3; D is uncertain. V was pared by 1 base and J by 2 bases, with 5 bases between. The CDR3 runs 13 residues. The germline CDR1 and CDR2 sequences are SGHKS and YYEKEE (reference sequence). The CDR3 protein is CASSLWDTDTQYF. In DNA, the CDR3 is TGTGCCAGCAGCTTGTGGGACACAGATACGCAGTATTTT.

This rearrangement joins TRBV4-1 to TRBJ2-7, with a tentative D call TRBD2 (5 bases). Germline V gene sequence: CDR1 MGHRA, CDR2 YSYEKL. Trimming removed 3 bases from V and 7 bases from J, with 13 bases in between. The CDR3 has 13 residues. The CDR3 spells CASSQDITGEQYF. The CDR3 DNA reads as TGCGCCAGCAGCCAGGATATTACGGGAGAGCAGTACTTC.

This clonotype was seen only a few times. The rearrangement uses TRBV28 and TRBJ2-1; 9 nucleotides line up with TRBD2. V lost 8 bases and J lost 7; bases outside the gene matches: 15. Germline values: CDR1 MDHEN, CDR2 SYDVKM. The CDR3 is made up of 16 amino acids. The CDR3 DNA reads as TGTGCCAGCGGTACCCTAGGTGCGGGGGGGCCTAATGAGCAGTTCTTC. Translating it yields CASGTLGAGGPNEQFF. Supplemented by reference TRBV28 and TRBJ2-1, the full variable domain reads DVKVTQSSRYLVKRTGEKVFLECVQDMDHENMFWYRQDPGLGLRLIYFSYDVKMKEKGDIPEGYSVSREKKERFSLILESASTNQTSMYLCASGTLGAGGPNEQFFGPGTRLTVL.

The chain joins TRBV18 to TRBJ2-1; either TRBD1 or TRBD2 may fit D (6 bases each). Germline V CDR1 and CDR2: KGHSH, LQKENI. This CDR3 comprises 16 residues. V was pared by 2 bases and J by 6 bases, with 17 bases between. The CDR3 DNA follows: TGTGCCAGCTCACCATATCGGGGGCAGTCTGGCAATGAGCAGTTCTTC. Its protein is CASSPYRGQSGNEQFF.

This clonotype was observed a handful of times. The chain has TRBV5-1 and TRBJ2-5; TRBD2 matches at 10 bases. Germline CDR1 and CDR2: SGHRS and YFSETQ. The length of the CDR3 is 12 residues. With 4 bases clipped from V and 10 bases from J, the junction kept 4 bases outside the gene matches. The chain's CDR3 is CASSLAGVIQYF. In nucleotides, the CDR3 is TGCGCCAGCAGCCTAGCGGGGGTGATCCAGTACTTC.

A few counts support this clonotype. V is TRBV20-1 and J is TRBJ2-7; D remains unclear. V was trimmed by 2 bases and J by 2 bases, leaving 7 bases between them. Germline CDR1 and CDR2: DFQATT and SNEGSKA (reference sequence). The CDR3 is made up of 12 amino acids. The CDR3 loop is CSARYGAYEQYF. For the CDR3, the DNA is TGCAGTGCTAGATACGGAGCCTACGAGCAGTACTTC.

Remarks on this clonotype: A junction end diverges from the germline sequence, so it may reflect a read error. The chain employs TRBV27 and TRBJ2-7; no firm D call. Germline CDR1 MNHEY, CDR2 SMNVEV (reference sequence). CDR3 length equals 12 residues. The CDR3: CASGFVGYEQYF. Here the CDR3 DNA reads TGTGCCAGCGGTTTCGTGGGTTACGAGCAGTACTTC.

CDR3 region: CASTSFANTGELFF. The CDR3 nucleotides read TGTGCCAGCACCTCGTTCGCGAACACCGGGGAGCTGTTTTTT. V and J are TRBV7-6 and TRBJ2-2; no reliable D call. The ends were cut back, 7 bases at V and 0 bases at J, with 9 bases in the middle. The CDR3 is 14 amino acids. CDR1 is SGHVS, CDR2 FNYEAQ, per germline.

This clonotype was recorded a few times. The chain recombines TRBV5-1 with TRBJ1-2; D uncertain. Trimming removed 4 bases at V and 2 bases at J, with 9 bases between. CDR1 and CDR2 (germline): SGHRS, YFSETQ. There are 13 residues in the CDR3. The CDR3 spells CASSVDLNYGYTF. The DNA of the CDR3 is TGCGCCAGCAGCGTGGATCTCAACTATGGCTACACCTTC.

This clonotype was found a few times. The chain joins TRBV12-3 or TRBV12-4 to TRBJ1-4; 7 positions match TRBD1. This CDR3 comprises 14 residues. V lost 7 bases, J lost 4 bases, and 6 bases stayed unmatched. The DNA of the CDR3 is TGTGCCAGCACCCGGGACAGCTATAATGAAAAACTGTTTTTT. Amino acids: CASTRDSYNEKLFF.

V usage is TRBV5-5 and J usage is TRBJ1-5; TRBD1 matches 7 bases. Losses at the gene ends were 0 bases for V and 3 bases for J; bases not matched to a gene: 3. Germline V gene sequence: CDR1 SGHKS, CDR2 YYEKEE (reference sequence). This CDR3 is 15 amino acids long. CDR3 amino acids: CASSLAGTDNQPQHF. Written as DNA, the CDR3 is TGTGCCAGCAGCTTGGCCGGGACAGACAATCAGCCCCAGCATTTT.

This chain connects TRBV6-5 to TRBJ2-7, with TRBD1 matching 8 bases. This CDR3 region has 13 residues. Germline trimming cut 0 bases from V and 5 bases from J; bases unmatched to any gene: 0. Looked up from germline, CDR1 is MNHEY and CDR2 is SVGAGI. The DNA for the CDR3 is TGTGCCAGCAGTTACTCGGACAGGGACGAGCAGTACTTC. Protein product: CASSYSDRDEQYF.